The present TCR beta chain was sequenced within a study of blood T cell repertoires in COVID-19. This CDR3 contains 14 residues. Germline V gives CDR1 MGHRA, CDR2 YSYEKL. Trimming took 0 bases from V and 4 from J, leaving 7 bases between them. Data came from immunoSEQ multiplex PCR; TCRdb stores just in-frame clones and leaves some out. The sample includes 250,000 to 300,000 clones, roughly 93% of them seen just once. Those enrolled, adults aged 18 to 89 years, came from roughly 23 US areas. Cohorts were based on clinical histories the participants reported. The chain joins TRBV4-1 to TRBJ2-1; D remains ambiguous. The TCR comes from a middle-aged woman with acute COVID-19. The sequenced sample consisted of PBMCs or T cells enriched from blood (not recorded which). The CDR3 DNA reads TGCGCCAGCAGCCAAGATCACTTTTACAATGAGCAGTTCTTC. It is translated as CASSQDHFYNEQFF.